Below are 17 T cell receptor beta chains sequenced from a single sample in a study of cytomegalovirus exposure and HLA in healthy donors. The PCR had 60 Vbeta and 13 Jbeta primers. Sequencing used immunoSEQ multiplex PCR; TCRdb keeps in-frame clones, though not all of them. The data contain about 160,000 clones, about 85% of them singletons. Sample: PBMCs. The receptors originated from a woman in her 50s in good health and CMV-seropositive.

Details on this clone: A read error may produce the germline difference seen at one junction end. V and J are TRBV29-1 and TRBJ1-1; D is unclear. The germline CDR1 and CDR2 sequences are SQVTM and ANQGSEA. This CDR3 is 11 amino acids long. In DNA form, the CDR3 reads TGCAGCGTGGAAGGAGGGCCTGAAGCTTTCTTT. This translates into CSVEGGPEAFF.

The chain links TRBV28 to TRBJ2-5; the D gene is possibly TRBD2 (6 bases). The V gene's germline CDR1 is MDHEN and CDR2 SYDVKM. CDR3 size: 17 residues. With 3 bases removed from V and 1 base from J, the gap between germline ends came to 18 bases. The CDR3 is CASSLPGGAGIQETQYF. The CDR3 nucleotides read TGTGCCAGCAGTTTGCCCGGCGGGGCAGGGATCCAAGAGACCCAGTACTTC.

In this sample, this clone turned up once. V usage is TRBV25-1 and J usage is TRBJ1-1; 7 bases fit TRBD1. V gave up 2 bases and J gave up 4 bases; unmatched junction bases: 4. Germline V gene lookup returns CDR1 MGHDK and CDR2 SYGVNS. CDR3 length equals 14 residues. CDR3 loop: CASSETGVSTEAFF. Written as DNA, the CDR3 is TGTGCCAGCAGTGAAACAGGGGTAAGCACTGAAGCTTTCTTT.

This chain joins TRBV7-8 and TRBJ2-7; possibly TRBD1 for D (6 bases). The CDR3 contains 16 residues. CDR1 is SGHVS and CDR2 is FQNEAQ in the germline V gene. Trimming cost V 1 base and J 3 bases, with 16 bases left between them. This CDR3 reads CASSLETGHSYYEQYF. CDR3 DNA: TGTGCCAGCAGCTTAGAAACGGGACACTCTTACTACGAGCAGTACTTC. Complete variable domain (other parts from reference TRBV7-8 and TRBJ2-7): GAGVSQSPRYKVAKRGQDVALRCDPISGHVSLFWYQQALGQGPEFLTYFQNEAQLDKSGLPSDRFFAERPEGSVSTLKIQRTQQEDSAVYLCASSLETGHSYYEQYFGPGTRLTVT.

This clone was recorded a few times. CDR3 DNA sequence: TGCGCCAGCAGCTTGGCGGCGGGAGGCTACAATGAGCAGTTCTTC. Translating gives CASSLAAGGYNEQFF. The V gene is TRBV5-1, the J gene TRBJ2-1; 8 positions match TRBD2. This CDR3 is built from 15 residues. J gave up 3 bases and V 0 bases, and 2 bases lay outside the gene matches. Germline V gene sequence: CDR1 SGHRS, CDR2 YFSETQ. The entire variable domain, with the rest obtained from reference TRBV5-1 and TRBJ2-1, is as follows: KAGVTQTPRYLIKTRGQQVTLSCSPISGHRSVSWYQQTPGQGLQFLFEYFSETQRNKGNFPGRFSGRQFSNSRSEMNVSTLELGDSALYLCASSLAAGGYNEQFFGPGTRLTVL.

Regarding this clone: The junction does not match germline at one end; this may be a read error. V usage is TRBV7-9 and J usage is TRBJ1-1, with 10 bases aligning to TRBD1. The length of the CDR3 is 15 residues. Germline V CDR1 and CDR2: SEHNR, FQNEAQ (reference sequence). The CDR3 bases are TGTTCCAGCAGCTTACCGGGACAGGGGTACACTGAAGCTTTCTTT. This codes for CSSSLPGQGYTEAFF.

This chain's CDR3 is CASNPGGGGYTF. The CDR3 bases are TGTGCCAGCAACCCCGGGGGAGGCGGCTACACCTTC. J is TRBJ1-2 and V is TRBV6-5; D perhaps matches TRBD1 (5 bases). Germline assignment: CDR1 MNHEY and CDR2 SVGAGI. CDR3 length equals 12 residues. V was clipped by 7 bases and J by 8 bases, with 14 bases between them.

The chain couples TRBV30 to TRBJ1-2, with D possibly being TRBD1 (5 bases). This CDR3 region has 11 residues. Trimming shortened V by 5 bases and J by 4 bases, and 8 bases separated the two germline ends. In germline, CDR1 is GTSNPN, CDR2 SVGIG (reference sequence). CDR3 bases: TGTGCCTGGGGAGACAGCTATGGCTACACCTTC. It is translated as CAWGDSYGYTF. The full variable domain, rest sourced from reference TRBV30 and TRBJ1-2, is SQTIHQWPATLVQPVGSPLSLECTVEGTSNPNLYWYRQAAGRGLQLLFYSVGIGQISSEVPQNLSASRPQDRQFILSSKKLLLSDSGFYLCAWGDSYGYTFGSGTRLTVV.

The J gene is TRBJ2-1, the V gene TRBV7-9; TRBD2 agrees at 7 bases. This CDR3 is 13 amino acids long. CDR1 and CDR2 (germline): SEHNR, FQNEAQ (reference sequence). Germline trimming cut 2 bases from V and 8 bases from J; bases unmatched to any gene: 3. CDR3: CASSLSGGDEQFF. CDR3 coding DNA: TGTGCCAGCAGCTTAAGTGGGGGGGATGAGCAGTTCTTC.

The CDR3 DNA follows: TGTGCCAGCTCACCACCGTCAGCAGGGGCCTACTACGAGCAGTACTTC. Translating it yields CASSPPSAGAYYEQYF. This chain links TRBV18 with TRBJ2-7; tentatively, D is TRBD1 (6 bases). This CDR3 is built from 16 residues. The V gene's germline CDR1 is KGHSH and CDR2 LQKENI. Trimming removed 0 bases from V and 3 bases from J, with 15 bases in between.

The chain carries TRBV30 and TRBJ2-1; 7 nucleotides line up with TRBD2. The germline gives CDR1 GTSNPN, CDR2 SVGIG (reference sequence). The CDR3 covers 12 residues. The V gene end was trimmed by 8 bases and the J gene end by 4 bases; junction bases not matched to a gene: 5. The CDR3 sequence: CAAAGVYNEQFF. The DNA of the CDR3 is TGTGCCGCCGCGGGGGTTTACAATGAGCAGTTCTTC.

The chain recombines TRBV28 with TRBJ2-5, with TRBD1 as a possible D gene (6 bases). Trimming left V 4 bases short and J 4 bases short, with 19 bases between. This CDR3 has 16 amino acids. The germline V gene encodes CDR1 MDHEN and CDR2 SYDVKM. CDR3 nucleotides: TGTGCCAGCAGTTCTAGAGACAGGTACCCGAGAGAGACCCAGTACTTC. This encodes CASSSRDRYPRETQYF. Together with reference TRBV28 and TRBJ2-5, the CDR3 gives the full variable domain: DVKVTQSSRYLVKRTGEKVFLECVQDMDHENMFWYRQDPGLGLRLIYFSYDVKMKEKGDIPEGYSVSREKKERFSLILESASTNQTSMYLCASSSRDRYPRETQYFGPGTRLLVL.

The CDR3 region has the DNA TGCGCCAGCAGCTTGGCCACAGGGACGGCTAGCGGGGAGCTGTTTTTT. As protein: CASSLATGTASGELFF. V usage is TRBV5-1 and J usage is TRBJ2-2; weak D call: TRBD1 (6 bases). V was clipped by 0 bases and J by 7 bases, with 16 bases between them. Germline loops: CDR1 SGHRS, CDR2 YFSETQ. This CDR3 has 16 amino acids. Drawing the rest from reference TRBV5-1 and TRBJ2-2, the complete variable domain is KAGVTQTPRYLIKTRGQQVTLSCSPISGHRSVSWYQQTPGQGLQFLFEYFSETQRNKGNFPGRFSGRQFSNSRSEMNVSTLELGDSALYLCASSLATGTASGELFFGEGSRLTVL.

This clone was observed a handful of times. The chain uses TRBV5-8 and TRBJ2-7; D is perhaps TRBD1 (6 bases). V lost 4 bases and J 4 bases, leaving 12 bases between the germline ends. There are 13 residues in the CDR3. CDR1 is SGHTS, CDR2 YDEGEE, per germline. The CDR3 region has the DNA TGTGCCAGCAGCACCGGACAGATATACGAGCAGTACTTC. It specifies CASSTGQIYEQYF.

The chain carries TRBV7-2 and TRBJ1-5; TRBD1 matches at 8 bases. This CDR3 has 15 amino acids. Trimming cost V 1 base and J 4 bases; bases outside gene matches: 3. Germline CDR1 and CDR2: SGHTA and FQGNSA. DNA for the CDR3: TGTGCCAGCAGCTTAGTGGGACAGGTTAATCAGCCCCAGCATTTT. This sequence encodes CASSLVGQVNQPQHF. Together with reference TRBV7-2 and TRBJ1-5, the CDR3 gives the full variable domain: GAGVSQSPSNKVTEKGKDVELRCDPISGHTALYWYRQSLGQGLEFLIYFQGNSAPDKSGLPSDRFSAERTGGSVSTLTIQRTQQEDSAVYLCASSLVGQVNQPQHFGDGTRLSIL.

The chain recombines TRBV5-1 with TRBJ2-7, with a tentative D call TRBD2 (5 bases). This CDR3 region has 16 residues. The germline V gene encodes CDR1 SGHRS and CDR2 YFSETQ. Between the trimmed V and J ends, which lost 3 bases and 4 bases, there was a span of 20 bases. The CDR3 region has the DNA TGCGCCAGCAGCTCTGGCCACAGTTCTCGGACTTACGAGCAGTACTTC. Amino acids: CASSSGHSSRTYEQYF.

The gene calls are TRBV29-1 and TRBJ1-2, with D uncertain. The CDR3 extends over 12 amino acids. Germline V CDR1 and CDR2: SQVTM, ANQGSEA. V was cut by 4 bases and J by 12 bases, with 18 bases left in between. CDR3 sequence reads: CSVGGLTKDHTF. For the CDR3, the DNA is TGCAGCGTTGGAGGACTAACAAAGGATCACACCTTC.